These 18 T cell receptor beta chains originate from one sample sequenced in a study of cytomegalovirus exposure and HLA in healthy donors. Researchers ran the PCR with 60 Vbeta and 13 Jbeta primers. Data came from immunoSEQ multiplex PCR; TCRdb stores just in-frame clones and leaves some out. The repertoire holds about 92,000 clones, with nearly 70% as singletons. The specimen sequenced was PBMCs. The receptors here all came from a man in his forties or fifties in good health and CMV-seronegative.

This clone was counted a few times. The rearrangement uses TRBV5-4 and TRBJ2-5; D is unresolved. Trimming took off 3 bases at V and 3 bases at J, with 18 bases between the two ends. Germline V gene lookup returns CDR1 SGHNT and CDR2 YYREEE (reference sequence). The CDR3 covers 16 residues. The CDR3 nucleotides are TGTGCCAGCAGCTGGAACCCGGGTCTCCGGGAAGAGACCCAGTACTTC. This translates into CASSWNPGLREETQYF.

CDR3 sequence reads: CASSMSLTGQPQHF. CDR3 DNA sequence: TGTGCCAGCAGCATGTCACTCACGGGGCAGCCCCAGCATTTT. The chain is built from TRBV7-9 and TRBJ1-5; D gene uncertain. CDR1 SEHNR and CDR2 FQNEAQ come from the germline V gene (reference sequence). The germline V and J ends were trimmed by 5 bases and 7 bases, with 15 bases remaining between them. The CDR3 has 14 amino acids.

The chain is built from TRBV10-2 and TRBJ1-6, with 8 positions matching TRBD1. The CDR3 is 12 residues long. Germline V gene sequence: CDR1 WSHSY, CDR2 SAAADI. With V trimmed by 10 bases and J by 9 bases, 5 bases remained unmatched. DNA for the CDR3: TGCGCCACCGGACAGGGAGGTTCACCCCTCCACTTT. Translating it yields CATGQGGSPLHF.

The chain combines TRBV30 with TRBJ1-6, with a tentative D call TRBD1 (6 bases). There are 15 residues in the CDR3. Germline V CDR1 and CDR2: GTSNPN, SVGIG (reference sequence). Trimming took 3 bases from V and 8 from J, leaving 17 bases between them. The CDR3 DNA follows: TGTGCCTGGAGGTCCTGGGGGCGATTGGATTCACCCCTCCACTTT. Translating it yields CAWRSWGRLDSPLHF.

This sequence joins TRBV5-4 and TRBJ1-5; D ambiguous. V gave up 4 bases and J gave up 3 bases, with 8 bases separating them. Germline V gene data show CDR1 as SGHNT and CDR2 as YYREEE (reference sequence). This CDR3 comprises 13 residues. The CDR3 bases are TGTGCCAGCAGCCCGGGTCTCAATCAGCCCCAGCATTTT. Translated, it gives CASSPGLNQPQHF.

The CDR3 is CASSLGATSGGYEQYF. The CDR3 DNA is TGCGCCAGCAGCTTGGGGGCCACTAGCGGGGGCTACGAGCAGTACTTC. The V and J genes are TRBV5-1 and TRBJ2-7, with 11 nucleotides matching TRBD2. The CDR3 runs 16 residues. J lost 3 bases, V lost 0 bases, and 5 bases had no gene match. CDR1 is SGHRS, CDR2 YFSETQ, per germline.

CDR3 sequence (DNA): TGTGCCAGCAGTCCACAGGGGCATCAGCCCCAGCATTTT. Residues: CASSPQGHQPQHF. The chain employs TRBV6-5 and TRBJ1-5, with 7 bases fitting TRBD1. CDR1 is MNHEY and CDR2 is SVGAGI in the germline V gene. Germline trimming cut 5 bases from V and 5 bases from J; bases unmatched to any gene: 3. CDR3 length equals 13 residues.

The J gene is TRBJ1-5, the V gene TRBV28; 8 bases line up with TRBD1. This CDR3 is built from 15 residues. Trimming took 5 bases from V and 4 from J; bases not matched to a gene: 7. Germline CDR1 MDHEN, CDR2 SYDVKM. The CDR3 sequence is CASSPTGQANQPQHF. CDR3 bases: TGTGCCAGCAGTCCCACGGGACAGGCAAATCAGCCCCAGCATTTT.

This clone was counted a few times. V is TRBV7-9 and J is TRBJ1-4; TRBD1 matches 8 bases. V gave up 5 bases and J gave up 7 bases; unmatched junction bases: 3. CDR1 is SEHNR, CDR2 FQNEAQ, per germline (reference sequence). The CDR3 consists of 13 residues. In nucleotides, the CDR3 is TGTGCCAGCAGCCCAGGACAGGGTGAAAAACTGTTTTTT. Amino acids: CASSPGQGEKLFF. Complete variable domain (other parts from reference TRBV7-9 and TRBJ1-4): DTGVSQNPRHKITKRGQNVTFRCDPISEHNRLYWYRQTLGQGPEFLTYFQNEAQLEKSRLLSDRFSAERPKGSFSTLEIQRTEQGDSAMYLCASSPGQGEKLFFGSGTQLSVL.

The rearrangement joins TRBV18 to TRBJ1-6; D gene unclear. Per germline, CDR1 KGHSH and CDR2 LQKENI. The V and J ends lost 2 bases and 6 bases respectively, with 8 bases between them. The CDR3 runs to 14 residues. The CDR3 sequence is CASSPGGINSPLHF. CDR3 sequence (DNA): TGTGCCAGCTCACCAGGCGGGATTAATTCACCCCTCCACTTT.

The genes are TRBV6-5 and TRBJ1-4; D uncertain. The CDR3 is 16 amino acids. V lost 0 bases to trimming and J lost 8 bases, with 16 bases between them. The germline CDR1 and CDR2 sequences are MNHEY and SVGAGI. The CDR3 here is CASSYSMVVAGEKLFF. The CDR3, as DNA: TGTGCCAGCAGTTACTCGATGGTCGTTGCGGGGGAAAAACTGTTTTTT.

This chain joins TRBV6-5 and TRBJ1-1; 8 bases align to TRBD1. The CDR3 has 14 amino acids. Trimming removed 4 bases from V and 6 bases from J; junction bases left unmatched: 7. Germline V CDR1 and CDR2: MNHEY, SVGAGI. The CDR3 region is CASSSGQVFPEAFF. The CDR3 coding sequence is TGTGCCAGCAGTTCGGGACAGGTCTTCCCTGAAGCTTTCTTT.

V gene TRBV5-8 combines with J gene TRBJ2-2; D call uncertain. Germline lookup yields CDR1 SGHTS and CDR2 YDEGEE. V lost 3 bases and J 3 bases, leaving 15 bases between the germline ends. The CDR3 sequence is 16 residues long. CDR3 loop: CASSSFYRSDTGELFF. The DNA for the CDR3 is TGTGCCAGCAGCTCATTTTATCGGTCGGACACCGGGGAGCTGTTTTTT. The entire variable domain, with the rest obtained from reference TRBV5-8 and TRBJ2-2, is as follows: EAGVTQSPTHLIKTRGQQATLRCSPISGHTSVYWYQQALGLGLQFLLWYDEGEERNRGNFPPRFSGRQFPNYSSELNVNALELEDSALYLCASSSFYRSDTGELFFGEGSRLTVL.

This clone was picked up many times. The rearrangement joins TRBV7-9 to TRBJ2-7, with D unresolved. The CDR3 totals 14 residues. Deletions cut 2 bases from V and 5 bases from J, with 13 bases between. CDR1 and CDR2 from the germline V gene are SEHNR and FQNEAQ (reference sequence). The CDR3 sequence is CASSLSGPWDEQYF. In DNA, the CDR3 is TGTGCCAGCAGCTTAAGTGGGCCCTGGGACGAGCAGTACTTC.

This CDR3 reads CASSPGTGNEQFF. Here the CDR3 DNA reads TGTGCCAGCAGCCCAGGGACAGGGAATGAGCAGTTCTTC. The chain recombines TRBV7-3 with TRBJ2-1; 9 bases map to TRBD1. CDR3 length: 13 residues. Germline CDR1 and CDR2: SGHTA and FQGTGA. V shed 5 bases, J shed 7 bases, and the junction held 3 bases outside the gene matches.

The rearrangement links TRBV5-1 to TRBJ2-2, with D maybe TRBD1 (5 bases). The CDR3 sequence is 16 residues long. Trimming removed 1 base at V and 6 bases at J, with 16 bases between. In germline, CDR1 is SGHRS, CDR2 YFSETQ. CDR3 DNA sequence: TGCGCCAGCAGCTTGTTAGGGGCTCCGCAGGCCGGGGAGCTGTTTTTT. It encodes CASSLLGAPQAGELFF.

The CDR3 DNA reads TGTGCCAGCAGCCGGGGGAACATGAACACTGAAGCTTTCTTT. It yields the protein CASSRGNMNTEAFF. The rearrangement uses TRBV2 and TRBJ1-1; D might be TRBD1 (5 bases). Trimming removed 6 bases at V and 0 bases at J, with 11 bases between. The germline V gene encodes CDR1 SNHLY and CDR2 FYNNEI. The CDR3 consists of 14 residues.

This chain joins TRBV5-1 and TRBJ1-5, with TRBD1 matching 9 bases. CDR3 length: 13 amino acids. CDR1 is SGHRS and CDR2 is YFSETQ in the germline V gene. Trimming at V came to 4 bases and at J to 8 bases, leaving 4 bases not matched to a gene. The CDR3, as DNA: TGCGCCAGCAGCGAGGGGACAGGGAAGCCCCAGCATTTT. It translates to CASSEGTGKPQHF.